The clone carrying this T cell receptor (beta chain) appeared once. Its antigen is not identified. This CDR3 has 15 amino acids. Deletions cut 2 bases from V and 4 bases from J, with 15 bases between. Per germline, CDR1 SGDLS and CDR2 YYNGEE. The data originate from a study of CD4+ T cells in melanoma. Study observations and caveats: Diverse differentiation states were reported for melanoma neoantigen-specific CD4+ T cells. CD8+ T cell, macrophage and B cell function reportedly correlated with neoantigen-specific CD4+ T cells.

The method was immunoSEQ multiplex PCR; TCRdb's version includes in-frame clones alone and lacks a portion of them. Counted here are around 100,000 clones, about 90% occurring once; the ten biggest clones make up 2.5% to 3.5%. The sample taken for sequencing was peripheral blood. This chain connects TRBV9 to TRBJ1-2; tentative D call: TRBD1 (6 bases). The receptor was derived from a human donor with melanoma. The CDR3 DNA follows: TGTGCCAGCAGCGTGTTCTGGCAGGGGAGCTATGGCTACACCTTC. Its protein product is CASSVFWQGSYGYTF.